One and the same sample provided the 17 T cell receptor beta chains below, sequenced in a study of blood T cell repertoires in COVID-19. Sequencing used immunoSEQ multiplex PCR; TCRdb keeps in-frame clones, though not all of them. This table holds some 300,000 clones, roughly 86% found once. Sequenced input: PBMCs or T cells enriched from blood (not recorded which). The receptors shown here come from a woman aged 25-40 years who had recovered from COVID-19.

The V call is TRBV27, the J call TRBJ2-7, with D tentatively TRBD2 (5 bases). CDR3 length: 13 residues. Trimming shortened V by 1 base and J by 3 bases, and 7 bases separated the two germline ends. Germline V gene lookup returns CDR1 MNHEY and CDR2 SMNVEV (reference sequence). The CDR3 reads CASSLYGVYEQYF. The DNA of the CDR3 is TGTGCCAGCAGTTTATACGGGGTCTACGAGCAGTACTTC.

The chain joins TRBV3-1 (or the pseudogene TRBV3-2) to TRBJ2-6; 8 bases are shared with TRBD1. The trim removed 1 base at V and 0 bases at J, leaving 11 bases unmatched. The CDR3 spans 20 residues. The germline V gene has CDR1 LGHDT and CDR2 YNNKEL (reference sequence). The CDR3, as DNA: TGTGCCAGCAGCCAAGGTCTCGCAGGGGGCATCGACTCTGGGGCCAACGTCCTGACTTTC. Translated: CASSQGLAGGIDSGANVLTF.

The chain has TRBV7-3 and TRBJ2-3; 9 bases map to TRBD2. The germline CDR1 and CDR2 sequences are SGHTA and FQGTGA. This CDR3 region has 15 residues. With V trimmed by 1 base and J by 7 bases, 6 bases remained unmatched. The chain's CDR3 is CASSLIAGVGNTQYF. CDR3 sequence (DNA): TGTGCCAGCAGCTTAATAGCGGGAGTAGGGAATACGCAGTATTTT.

CDR3 region: CASSPAGGEGEAFF. CDR3 coding DNA: TGTGCCAGCTCACCGGCAGGAGGGGAGGGGGAAGCTTTCTTT. This chain links TRBV18 with TRBJ1-1; tentatively, D is TRBD1 (5 bases). The CDR3 sequence is 14 residues long. With 3 bases removed from V and 8 bases from J, the gap between germline ends came to 16 bases. Looked up from germline, CDR1 is KGHSH and CDR2 is LQKENI.

The chain recombines TRBV5-1 with TRBJ1-3, with 9 bases fitting TRBD1. The V gene's germline CDR1 is SGHRS and CDR2 YFSETQ. CDR3 length: 18 residues. The junction had 12 bases not matched to a gene; V was cut back by 1 base and J by 4 bases. This CDR3 is CASSLSGQGYRSGNTIYF. CDR3 nucleotide sequence: TGCGCCAGCAGCTTGAGCGGACAGGGGTATCGATCAGGAAACACCATATATTTT.

Written as DNA, the CDR3 is TGTGCCAGCAGCGCCACAGGGGACACTGAAGCTTTCTTT. It is translated as CASSATGDTEAFF. The chain couples TRBV9 to TRBJ1-1; 7 bases line up with TRBD1. The V and J ends lost 3 bases and 3 bases, in that order; junction bases with no gene match: 2. This CDR3 has 13 residues. The germline V gene encodes CDR1 SGDLS and CDR2 YYNGEE.

The rearrangement uses TRBV2 and TRBJ1-2, with D possibly matching TRBD1 (5 bases). V shed 7 bases and J shed 0 bases, with 6 bases lying between them. The CDR3 loop spans 12 amino acids. Germline lookup yields CDR1 SNHLY and CDR2 FYNNEI. The CDR3 bases are TGTGCCAGCAAGACAGCTAACTATGGCTACACCTTC. Amino acids: CASKTANYGYTF. The variable domain in full, completed from reference TRBV2 and TRBJ1-2, reads EPEVTQTPSHQVTQMGQEVILRCVPISNHLYFYWYRQILGQKVEFLVSFYNNEISEKSEIFDDQFSVERPDGSNFTLKIRSTKLEDSAMYFCASKTANYGYTFGSGTRLTVV.

The CDR3 DNA is TGTGCCAGCACTAGGGGGCTAGGAGGCCAATACTCTGGAAACACCATATATTTT. It yields the protein CASTRGLGGQYSGNTIYF. This chain joins TRBV9 and TRBJ1-3; 7 nucleotides line up with TRBD1. Germline-derived CDR1 and CDR2 are SGDLS and YYNGEE. The CDR3 spans 18 residues. V was clipped by 6 bases and J by 0 bases; unmatched bases: 15.

The rearrangement uses TRBV28 and TRBJ1-2, with a tentative D call TRBD1 (6 bases). This CDR3 comprises 16 residues. Trimming pared 6 bases from V and 0 bases from J, leaving 17 bases between. Germline assignment: CDR1 MDHEN and CDR2 SYDVKM. In nucleotides, the CDR3 is TGTGCCAGCAGCCGGCGTCAGGGGATTGCTAACTATGGCTACACCTTC. Translation: CASSRRQGIANYGYTF.

The rearrangement links TRBV19 to TRBJ1-3; 7 positions agree with TRBD1. V lost 1 base to trimming and J lost 1 base; unmatched junction nucleotides: 4. There are 16 residues in the CDR3. Germline values: CDR1 LNHDA, CDR2 SQIVND (reference sequence). The CDR3 spells CASSIVGTASGNTIYF. For the CDR3, the DNA is TGTGCCAGTAGTATAGTCGGGACAGCTTCTGGAAACACCATATATTTT. The entire variable domain, with the rest obtained from reference TRBV19 and TRBJ1-3, is as follows: DGGITQSPKYLFRKEGQNVTLSCEQNLNHDAMYWYRQDPGQGLRLIYYSQIVNDFQKGDIAEGYSVSREKKESFPLTVTSAQKNPTAFYLCASSIVGTASGNTIYFGEGSWLTVV.

V is TRBV5-1 and J is TRBJ1-1, with TRBD1 identical over 8 bases. The CDR3 sequence is 14 residues long. Germline CDR1 and CDR2: SGHRS and YFSETQ. J lost 11 bases, V lost 3 bases, and 12 bases had no gene match. CDR3 sequence: CASSSRTGLKVAFF. The CDR3 DNA reads as TGCGCCAGCAGCTCGAGGACAGGGTTGAAGGTGGCTTTCTTT. Based on the CDR3 plus reference TRBV5-1 and TRBJ1-1, the full variable domain is KAGVTQTPRYLIKTRGQQVTLSCSPISGHRSVSWYQQTPGQGLQFLFEYFSETQRNKGNFPGRFSGRQFSNSRSEMNVSTLELGDSALYLCASSSRTGLKVAFFGQGTRLTVV.

The chain uses TRBV24-1 and TRBJ2-3, with 8 bases identical to TRBD1. Germline CDR1 KGHDR, CDR2 SFDVKD. Trimming removed 3 bases from V and 2 bases from J; junction bases left unmatched: 6. The CDR3 extends over 16 amino acids. The chain's CDR3 is CATSDVRDRNTDTQYF. In DNA form, the CDR3 reads TGTGCCACCAGTGATGTCCGGGACAGGAACACAGATACGCAGTATTTT.

This CDR3 reads CSVGTVDNYGYTF. DNA of the CDR3: TGCAGCGTAGGGACAGTAGATAACTATGGCTACACCTTC. V is TRBV29-1 and J is TRBJ1-2, with TRBD1 identical over 7 bases. This CDR3 spans 13 amino acids. With 6 bases clipped from V and 1 base from J, the junction kept 5 bases outside the gene matches. CDR1 and CDR2 from the germline V gene are SQVTM and ANQGSEA.

The chain is built from TRBV15 and TRBJ2-7, with a weak D call TRBD2 (6 bases). The V gene's germline CDR1 is LNHNV and CDR2 YYDKDF (reference sequence). The CDR3 is made up of 12 amino acids. V gave up 9 bases and J gave up 5 bases, with 14 bases separating them. This chain's CDR3 is CATKGGNDEQYF. The CDR3 DNA is TGTGCCACGAAGGGAGGTAACGACGAGCAGTACTTC.

V and J are TRBV9 and TRBJ2-3; D is perhaps TRBD2 (7 bases). Germline CDR1 is SGDLS and CDR2 is YYNGEE. The CDR3 totals 18 residues. The V gene lost 1 base and the J gene lost 0 bases, with 18 bases spanning the gap. The CDR3 DNA is TGTGCCAGCAGCGTATGGGAGGGGGGGCGGATTAGCACAGATACGCAGTATTTT. Residues: CASSVWEGGRISTDTQYF.

This clone was observed once. The chain carries TRBV4-1 and TRBJ1-3; 7 bases are a match to TRBD1. V lost 3 bases to trimming and J lost 4 bases; unmatched junction nucleotides: 9. This CDR3 region has 16 residues. Germline V lookup: CDR1 MGHRA, CDR2 YSYEKL. The CDR3 loop reads CASSHLETGSGNTIYF. In DNA form, the CDR3 reads TGCGCCAGCAGCCACCTAGAGACAGGGTCGGGAAACACCATATATTTT.

In DNA form, the CDR3 reads TGCGCCAGCAGCTTGGTCCTCGGGAACACTGAAGCTTTCTTT. Its translation is CASSLVLGNTEAFF. The chain employs TRBV5-1 and TRBJ1-1; no clear D gene. Germline CDR1 and CDR2: SGHRS and YFSETQ. The CDR3 is 14 amino acids. Trimming pared 0 bases from V and 1 base from J, leaving 7 bases between.